This T cell receptor (beta chain) came from a study of cytomegalovirus exposure and HLA in healthy donors. Study-wide results and limits: The study labeled approximately 150 TCR beta chains cytomegalovirus-associated. First-cohort TCR clusters tended to co-occur in the roughly 130 validation repertoires, a later analysis found. CMV antigen specificity of three CMV-associated chains was confirmed in vitro.

Concerning this clone itself: The antigen is unknown.

While the first cohort had fewer than 850 subjects, the donors belonged to the separate validation cohort of over a hundred subjects. CDR3 length: 16 residues. Losses at the gene ends were 1 base for V and 5 bases for J; bases not matched to a gene: 6. CDR1 and CDR2 from the germline V gene are SGHTA and FQGTGA. The data were produced by immunoSEQ multiplex PCR, yet TCRdb's version contains in-frame clones alone and is incomplete. The data contain about 150,000 clones, less than 95% of them singletons. The TCR comes from a man aged 18 to 29 in good health and CMV-seropositive. V is TRBV7-3 and J is TRBJ2-1, with 9 bases aligning to TRBD2. The specimen sequenced was PBMCs. CDR3 in amino acids: CASSLIGGRANNEQFF. Written as DNA, the CDR3 is TGTGCCAGCAGCTTAATTGGCGGGAGGGCTAACAATGAGCAGTTCTTC.